Listed here are 16 T cell receptor beta chains from one sample, sequenced in a study of T cell responses to AZD1222 COVID-19 vaccine. Clones were sequenced by immunoSEQ multiplex PCR, and TCRdb holds only the in-frame ones, with some missing. The sample shows 95,000 to 130,000 clones, 92% of them seen only once. Source: peripheral blood, taken 28 days after the second AZD1222 dose. The source is an adult who received the AZD1222 COVID-19 vaccine.

The chain links TRBV6-2 or TRBV6-3 to TRBJ2-7; 8 bases match TRBD1. Per the germline V gene, CDR1 is MNHEY and CDR2 is SVGEGT. Trimming cost V 6 bases and J 3 bases; bases outside gene matches: 4. CDR3 length equals 13 residues. The CDR3 is CASSPGQVYEQYF. For the CDR3, the DNA is TGTGCCAGCAGCCCGGGACAGGTCTACGAGCAGTACTTC.

The chain links TRBV28 to TRBJ2-2, with D unresolved. Germline lookup yields CDR1 MDHEN and CDR2 SYDVKM. The CDR3 covers 14 residues. Trimming removed 7 bases at V and 2 bases at J, with 11 bases between. The CDR3 sequence: CASNFFSNTGELFF. As DNA, the CDR3 is TGTGCCAGCAATTTTTTTTCAAACACCGGGGAGCTGTTTTTT.

The V call is TRBV5-5, the J call TRBJ1-4; D gene ambiguous. The germline V gene encodes CDR1 SGHKS and CDR2 YYEKEE (reference sequence). The V end lost 6 bases, the J end lost 5 bases, and 17 bases lay between the germline ends. The CDR3 sequence is 15 residues long. The CDR3 DNA sequence: TGTGCCAGCACCCATAGCAGCAACCTGAATGAAAAACTGTTTTTT. Residues: CASTHSSNLNEKLFF.

The chain joins TRBV5-1 to TRBJ2-6; D unclear. The CDR3 is made up of 16 amino acids. Per the germline V gene, CDR1 is SGHRS and CDR2 is YFSETQ. V dropped 4 bases and J dropped 4 bases, with 15 bases sitting between them. The CDR3 coding sequence is TGCGCCAGCAGCGTGAACACTGGCCCAGGGGCCAACGTCCTGACTTTC. Its translation is CASSVNTGPGANVLTF.

The rearrangement joins TRBV3-1 (or the pseudogene TRBV3-2) to TRBJ2-7, with 12 bases lining up with TRBD1. From germline, CDR1 is LGHDT and CDR2 YNNKEL (reference sequence). The length of the CDR3 is 14 residues. V lost 3 bases, J lost 6 bases, and 3 bases stayed unmatched. The CDR3 DNA sequence: TGTGCCAGCAGCCACCGGGACAGGGGGCTCGAGCAGTACTTC. Residues: CASSHRDRGLEQYF.

The DNA of the CDR3 is TGTGCCAGCAGCTTAGGGGACAGCTCCTACGAGCAGTACTTC. This gives the protein CASSLGDSSYEQYF. V gene TRBV11-1 combines with J gene TRBJ2-7, with 7 bases aligning to TRBD1. V dropped 1 base and J dropped 0; count of bases not matched to a gene: 0. Germline V CDR1 and CDR2: SGHAT, FQDESV (reference sequence). The CDR3 has 14 residues.

The chain uses TRBV10-3 and TRBJ1-5, with 7 bases identical to TRBD1. CDR1 ENHRY and CDR2 SYGVKD come from the germline V gene. The V and J ends lost 7 bases and 0 bases, in that order; junction bases with no gene match: 15. This CDR3 has 18 residues. CDR3 sequence reads: CAINPPPGQQNSNQPQHF. Here the CDR3 DNA reads TGTGCCATCAATCCCCCCCCGGGACAGCAAAATAGCAATCAGCCCCAGCATTTT.

V and J are TRBV5-1 and TRBJ1-3, with no clear D. Germline CDR1 is SGHRS and CDR2 is YFSETQ. Trimming cost V 2 bases and J 4 bases, with 13 bases left between them. The CDR3 extends over 15 amino acids. CDR3 nucleotides: TGCGCCAGCAGCTTCGAAACTGGGCCCGGAAACACCATATATTTT. Translation gives CASSFETGPGNTIYF.

The genes are TRBV28 and TRBJ1-2; TRBD1 might be the D (6 bases). Per the germline V gene, CDR1 is MDHEN and CDR2 is SYDVKM. This CDR3 comprises 12 residues. Trimming took 6 bases from V and 7 from J, leaving 12 bases between them. CDR3 in DNA: TGTGCCAGCAGCCGGGACACTGGTGGCTACACCTTC. Translated, it gives CASSRDTGGYTF.

This chain uses TRBV15 with TRBJ2-6, with D perhaps matching TRBD2 (5 bases). The V and J ends lost 1 base and 11 bases respectively, with 9 bases between them. Germline V lookup: CDR1 LNHNV, CDR2 YYDKDF (reference sequence). The CDR3 consists of 13 residues. CDR3 residues: CATSRGSGDVLTF. In nucleotides, the CDR3 is TGTGCCACCAGCAGAGGGAGCGGCGACGTCCTGACTTTC.

This clone was detected once. The V call is TRBV2, the J call TRBJ2-1, with D uncertain. Germline-derived CDR1 and CDR2 are SNHLY and FYNNEI. V was shortened by 4 bases and J by 3 bases, with 4 bases between the two germline ends. The CDR3 consists of 12 residues. The CDR3: CASSGGYNEQFF. In DNA, the CDR3 is TGTGCCAGCAGTGGGGGCTACAATGAGCAGTTCTTC.

This rearrangement joins TRBV2 to TRBJ1-3; D possibly corresponds to TRBD1 (5 bases). This CDR3 contains 14 residues. The germline V gene encodes CDR1 SNHLY and CDR2 FYNNEI. Trimming cost V 5 bases and J 0 bases, with 8 bases left between them. The CDR3 DNA reads TGTGCCAGCAGTCGGGACCACTCTGGAAACACCATATATTTT. Translation gives CASSRDHSGNTIYF. The full variable domain, with the rest looked up from reference TRBV2 and TRBJ1-3, is EPEVTQTPSHQVTQMGQEVILRCVPISNHLYFYWYRQILGQKVEFLVSFYNNEISEKSEIFDDQFSVERPDGSNFTLKIRSTKLEDSAMYFCASSRDHSGNTIYFGEGSWLTVV.

The chain couples TRBV3-1 (or the pseudogene TRBV3-2) to TRBJ1-3; D unclear. Looked up from germline, CDR1 is LGHDT and CDR2 is YNNKEL (reference sequence). The V end was cut by 0 bases, the J end by 9 bases, with 12 bases between. This CDR3 contains 14 residues. CDR3 residues: CASSQDVRLVTIYF. The CDR3 DNA follows: TGTGCCAGCAGCCAAGATGTCCGGTTGGTCACCATATATTTT.

The CDR3 region is CASSLTGSYNEQFF. The CDR3 region has the DNA TGTGCCAGCAGCTTAACGGGCTCCTACAATGAGCAGTTCTTC. The chain recombines TRBV7-2 with TRBJ2-1; D is uncertain. From germline, CDR1 is SGHTA and CDR2 FQGNSA. CDR3 length: 14 residues. Trimming took off 2 bases at V and 0 bases at J, with 5 bases between the two ends.

This clone was seen only once. Other DNA sequences in the sample encode the same CDR3. V usage is TRBV25-1 and J usage is TRBJ2-3; D gene ambiguous. The CDR3 is 12 amino acids. Germline assignment: CDR1 MGHDK and CDR2 SYGVNS. V shed 7 bases and J shed 1 base, with 6 bases lying between them. The CDR3 sequence: CASNRGTDTQYF. The CDR3 nucleotides read TGTGCCAGCAACCGAGGCACAGATACGCAGTATTTT.

J is TRBJ2-3 and V is TRBV9; perhaps TRBD2 as D (5 bases). Germline V CDR1 and CDR2: SGDLS, YYNGEE. V lost 4 bases to trimming and J lost 0 bases, with 9 bases between them. The CDR3 is made up of 14 amino acids. The CDR3 bases are TGTGCCAGCAGCCCCAGGACTAGCACAGATACGCAGTATTTT. Residues: CASSPRTSTDTQYF.